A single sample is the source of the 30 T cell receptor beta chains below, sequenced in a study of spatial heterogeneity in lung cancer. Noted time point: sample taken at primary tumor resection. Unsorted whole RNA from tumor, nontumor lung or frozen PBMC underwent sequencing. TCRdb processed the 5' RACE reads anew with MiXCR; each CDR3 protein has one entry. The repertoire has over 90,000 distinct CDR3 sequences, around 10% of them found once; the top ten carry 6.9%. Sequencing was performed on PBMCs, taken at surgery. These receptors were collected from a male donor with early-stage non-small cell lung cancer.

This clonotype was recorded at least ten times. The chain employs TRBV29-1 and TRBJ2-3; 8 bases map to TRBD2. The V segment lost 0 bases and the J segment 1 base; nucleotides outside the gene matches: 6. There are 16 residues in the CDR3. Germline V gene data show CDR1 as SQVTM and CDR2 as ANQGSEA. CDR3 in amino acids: CSVEDRSGSRTDTQYF. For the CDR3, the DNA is TGCAGCGTTGAAGATCGAAGCGGGAGCCGCACAGATACGCAGTATTTT.

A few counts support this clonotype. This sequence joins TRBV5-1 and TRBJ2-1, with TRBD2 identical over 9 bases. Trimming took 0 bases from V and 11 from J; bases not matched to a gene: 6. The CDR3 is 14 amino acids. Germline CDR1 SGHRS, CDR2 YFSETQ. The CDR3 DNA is TGCGCCAGCAGCTTGGCCGCTAGCGGGGCAAAGCAGTTCTTC. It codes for CASSLAASGAKQFF.

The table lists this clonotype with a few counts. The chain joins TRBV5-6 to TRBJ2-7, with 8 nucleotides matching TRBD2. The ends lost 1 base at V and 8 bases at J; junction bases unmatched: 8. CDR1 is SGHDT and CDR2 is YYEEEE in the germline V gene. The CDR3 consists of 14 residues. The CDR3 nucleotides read TGTGCCAGCAGCTTGAGGCTAGCGGGCCCCAAGCAGTACTTC. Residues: CASSLRLAGPKQYF. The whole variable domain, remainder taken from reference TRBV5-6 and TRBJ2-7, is DAGVTQSPTHLIKTRGQQVTLRCSPKSGHDTVSWYQQALGQGPQFIFQYYEEEERQRGNFPDRFSGHQFPNYSSELNVNALLLGDSALYLCASSLRLAGPKQYFGPGTRLTVT.

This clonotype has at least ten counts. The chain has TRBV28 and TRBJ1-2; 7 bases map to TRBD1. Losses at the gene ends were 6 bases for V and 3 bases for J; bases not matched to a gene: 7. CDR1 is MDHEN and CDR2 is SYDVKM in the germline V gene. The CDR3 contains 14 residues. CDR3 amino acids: CASRAAGQYYGYTF. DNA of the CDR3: TGTGCCAGCAGAGCTGCGGGACAGTACTATGGCTACACCTTC.

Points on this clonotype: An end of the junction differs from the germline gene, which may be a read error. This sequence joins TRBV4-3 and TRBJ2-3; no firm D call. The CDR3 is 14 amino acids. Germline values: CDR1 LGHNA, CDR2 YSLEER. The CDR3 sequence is CSSSQLLLTDTQYF. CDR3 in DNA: TGCTCCAGCAGCCAACTGCTACTTACAGATACGCAGTATTTT.

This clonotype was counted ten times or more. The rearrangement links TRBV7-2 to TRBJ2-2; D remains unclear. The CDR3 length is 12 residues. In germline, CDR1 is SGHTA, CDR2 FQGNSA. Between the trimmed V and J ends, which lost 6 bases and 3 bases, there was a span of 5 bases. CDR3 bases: TGTGCCAGCAGTTCATACACCGGGGAGCTGTTTTTT. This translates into CASSSYTGELFF.

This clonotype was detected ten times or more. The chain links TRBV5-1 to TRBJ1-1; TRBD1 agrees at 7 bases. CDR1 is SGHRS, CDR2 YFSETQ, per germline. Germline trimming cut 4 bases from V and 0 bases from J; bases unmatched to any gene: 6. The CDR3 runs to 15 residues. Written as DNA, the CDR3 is TGCGCCAGCAGCAGGGACAGTAGGGTGAACACTGAAGCTTTCTTT. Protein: CASSRDSRVNTEAFF.

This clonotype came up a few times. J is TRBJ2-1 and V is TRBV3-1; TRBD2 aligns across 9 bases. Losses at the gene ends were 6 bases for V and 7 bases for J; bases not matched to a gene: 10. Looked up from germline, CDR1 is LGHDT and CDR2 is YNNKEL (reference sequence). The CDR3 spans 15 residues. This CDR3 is CASRKAGTSLNEQFF. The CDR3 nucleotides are TGTGCCAGCAGAAAAGCCGGGACTAGCTTAAATGAGCAGTTCTTC.

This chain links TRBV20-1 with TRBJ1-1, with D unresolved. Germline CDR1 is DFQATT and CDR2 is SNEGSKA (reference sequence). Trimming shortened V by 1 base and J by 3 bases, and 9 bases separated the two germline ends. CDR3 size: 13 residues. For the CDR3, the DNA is TGCAGTGCTAGAGTCAGTGGTGACACTGAAGCTTTCTTT. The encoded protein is CSARVSGDTEAFF.

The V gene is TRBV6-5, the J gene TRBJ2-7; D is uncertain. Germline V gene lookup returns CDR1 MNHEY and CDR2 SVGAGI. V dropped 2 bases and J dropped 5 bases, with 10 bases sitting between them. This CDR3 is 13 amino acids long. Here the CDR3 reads CASSYPAGNEQYF. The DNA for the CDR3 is TGTGCCAGCAGTTACCCAGCAGGAAACGAGCAGTACTTC.

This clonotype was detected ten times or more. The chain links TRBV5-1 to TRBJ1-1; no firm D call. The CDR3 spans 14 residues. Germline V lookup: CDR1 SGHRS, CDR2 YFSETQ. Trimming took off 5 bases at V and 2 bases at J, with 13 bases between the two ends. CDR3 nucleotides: TGCGCCAGCAGTTCGGGCAGTCCAAACACTGAAGCTTTCTTT. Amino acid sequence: CASSSGSPNTEAFF.

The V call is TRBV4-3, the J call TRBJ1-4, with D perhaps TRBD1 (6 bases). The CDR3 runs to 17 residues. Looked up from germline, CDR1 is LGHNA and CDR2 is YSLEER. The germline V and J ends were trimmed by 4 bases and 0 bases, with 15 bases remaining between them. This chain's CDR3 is CASSREAHRATNEKLFF. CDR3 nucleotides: TGCGCCAGCAGCCGAGAAGCCCACAGGGCAACTAATGAAAAACTGTTTTTT.

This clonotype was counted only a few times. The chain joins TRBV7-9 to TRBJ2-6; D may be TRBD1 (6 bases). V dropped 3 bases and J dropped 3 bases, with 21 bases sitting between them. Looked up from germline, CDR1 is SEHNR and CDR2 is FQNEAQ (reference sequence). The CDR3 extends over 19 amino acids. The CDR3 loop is CASSFPLAGDGSGANVLTF. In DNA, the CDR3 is TGTGCCAGCAGCTTCCCCCTGGCAGGGGATGGGAGTGGGGCCAACGTCCTGACTTTC.

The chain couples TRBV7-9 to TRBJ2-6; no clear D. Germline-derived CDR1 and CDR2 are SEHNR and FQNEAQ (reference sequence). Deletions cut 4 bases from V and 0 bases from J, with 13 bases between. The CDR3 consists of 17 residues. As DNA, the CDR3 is TGTGCCAGCAGCTCACCTAGACAAGTCTCTGGGGCCAACGTCCTGACTTTC. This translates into CASSSPRQVSGANVLTF.

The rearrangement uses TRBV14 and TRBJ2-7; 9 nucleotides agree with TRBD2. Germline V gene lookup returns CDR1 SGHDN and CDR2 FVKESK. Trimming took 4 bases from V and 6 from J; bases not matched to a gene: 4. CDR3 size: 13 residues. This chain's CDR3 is CASSRAGGTEQYF. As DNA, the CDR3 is TGTGCCAGCAGCCGAGCGGGGGGCACCGAGCAGTACTTC.

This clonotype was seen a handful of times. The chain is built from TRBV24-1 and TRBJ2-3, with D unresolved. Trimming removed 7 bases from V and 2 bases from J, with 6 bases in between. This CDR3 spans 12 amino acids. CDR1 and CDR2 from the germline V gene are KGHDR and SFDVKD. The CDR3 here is CATRGDTDTQYF. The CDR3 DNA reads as TGTGCCACCAGAGGAGACACAGATACGCAGTATTTT.

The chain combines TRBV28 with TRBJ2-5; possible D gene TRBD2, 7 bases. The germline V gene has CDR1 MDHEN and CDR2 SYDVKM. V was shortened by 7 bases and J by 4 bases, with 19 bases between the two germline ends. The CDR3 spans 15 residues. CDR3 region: CASTRGGGGAETQYF. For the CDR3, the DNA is TGTGCCAGCACCAGAGGAGGGGGAGGGGCAGAGACCCAGTACTTC.

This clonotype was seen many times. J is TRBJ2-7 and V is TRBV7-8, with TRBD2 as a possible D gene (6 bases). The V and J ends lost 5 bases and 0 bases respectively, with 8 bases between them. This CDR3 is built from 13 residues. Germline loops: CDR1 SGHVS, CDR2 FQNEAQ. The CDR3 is CASSRTTSYEQYF. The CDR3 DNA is TGTGCCAGCAGCCGGACTACCTCCTACGAGCAGTACTTC.

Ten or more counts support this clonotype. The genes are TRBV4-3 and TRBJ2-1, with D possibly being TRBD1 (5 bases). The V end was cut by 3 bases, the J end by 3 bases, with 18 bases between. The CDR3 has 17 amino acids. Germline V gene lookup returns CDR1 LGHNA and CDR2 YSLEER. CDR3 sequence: CASSHPKKAGFYNEQFF. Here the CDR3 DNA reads TGCGCCAGCAGCCACCCGAAGAAGGCAGGGTTCTACAATGAGCAGTTCTTC.

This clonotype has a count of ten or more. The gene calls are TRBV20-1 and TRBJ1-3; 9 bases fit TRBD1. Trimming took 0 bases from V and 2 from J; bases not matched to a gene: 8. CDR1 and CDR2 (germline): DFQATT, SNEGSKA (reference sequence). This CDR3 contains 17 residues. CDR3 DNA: TGCAGTGCTAGAGATGGAGACAGGGGGTTGACTGGAAACACCATATATTTT. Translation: CSARDGDRGLTGNTIYF.

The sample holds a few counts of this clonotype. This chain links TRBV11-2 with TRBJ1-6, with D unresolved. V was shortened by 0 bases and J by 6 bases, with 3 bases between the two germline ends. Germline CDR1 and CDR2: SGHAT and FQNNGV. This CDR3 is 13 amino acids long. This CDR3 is CASSLELNSPLHF. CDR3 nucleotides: TGTGCCAGCAGCTTAGAACTTAATTCACCCCTCCACTTT.

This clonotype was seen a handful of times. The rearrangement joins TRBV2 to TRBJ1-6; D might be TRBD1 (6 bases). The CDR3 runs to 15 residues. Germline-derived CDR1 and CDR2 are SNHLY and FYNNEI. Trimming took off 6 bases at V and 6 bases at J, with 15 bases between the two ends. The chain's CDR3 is CASSSPGQSNSPLHF. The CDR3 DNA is TGTGCCAGCAGCAGTCCCGGACAGAGTAATTCACCCCTCCACTTT.

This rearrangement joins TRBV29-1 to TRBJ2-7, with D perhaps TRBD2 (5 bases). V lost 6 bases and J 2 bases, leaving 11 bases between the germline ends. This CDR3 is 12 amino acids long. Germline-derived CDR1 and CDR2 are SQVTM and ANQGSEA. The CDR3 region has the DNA TGCAGCGTGTCACGGGGAACCTACGAGCAGTACTTC. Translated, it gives CSVSRGTYEQYF.

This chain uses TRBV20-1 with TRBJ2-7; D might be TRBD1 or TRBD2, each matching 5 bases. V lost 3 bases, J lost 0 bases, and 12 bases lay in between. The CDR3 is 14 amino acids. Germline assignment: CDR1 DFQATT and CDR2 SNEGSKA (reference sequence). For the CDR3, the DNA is TGCAGTGCTAGCCGGGGACCCTCCTCCTACGAGCAGTACTTC. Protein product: CSASRGPSSYEQYF.

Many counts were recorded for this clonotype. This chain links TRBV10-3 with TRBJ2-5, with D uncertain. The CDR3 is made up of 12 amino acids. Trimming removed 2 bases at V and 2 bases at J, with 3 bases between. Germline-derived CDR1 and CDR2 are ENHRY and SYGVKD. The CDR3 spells CAISEPQETQYF. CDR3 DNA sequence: TGTGCCATCAGTGAGCCGCAAGAGACCCAGTACTTC.

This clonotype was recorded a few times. CDR3 region: CSALDVGETQYF. Written as DNA, the CDR3 is TGCAGTGCCCTCGACGTCGGAGAGACCCAGTACTTC. The chain employs TRBV20-1 and TRBJ2-5; D unclear. The germline V gene has CDR1 DFQATT and CDR2 SNEGSKA (reference sequence). Trimming shortened V by 6 bases and J by 4 bases, and 12 bases separated the two germline ends. This CDR3 has 12 residues.

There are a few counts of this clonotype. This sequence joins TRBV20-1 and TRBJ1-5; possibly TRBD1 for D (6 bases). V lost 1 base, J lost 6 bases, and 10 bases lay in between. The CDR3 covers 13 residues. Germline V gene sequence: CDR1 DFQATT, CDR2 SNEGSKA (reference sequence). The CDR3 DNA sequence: TGCAGTGCTAGAGTCGGGGGCAGTCAGCCCCAGCATTTT. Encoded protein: CSARVGGSQPQHF.

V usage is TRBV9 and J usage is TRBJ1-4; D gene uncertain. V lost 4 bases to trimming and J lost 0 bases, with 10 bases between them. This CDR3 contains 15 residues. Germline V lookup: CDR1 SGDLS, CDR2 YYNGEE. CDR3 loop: CASSPSLSTNEKLFF. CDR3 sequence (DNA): TGTGCCAGCAGCCCTTCGTTGTCAACTAATGAAAAACTGTTTTTT.

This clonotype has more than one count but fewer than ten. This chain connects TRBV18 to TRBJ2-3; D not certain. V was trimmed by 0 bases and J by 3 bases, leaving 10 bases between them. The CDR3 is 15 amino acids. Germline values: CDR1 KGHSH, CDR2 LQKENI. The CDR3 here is CASSPPSMATDTQYF. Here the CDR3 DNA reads TGTGCCAGCTCACCACCTAGCATGGCAACAGATACGCAGTATTTT. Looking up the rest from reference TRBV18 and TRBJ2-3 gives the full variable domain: NAGVMQNPRHLVRRRGQEARLRCSPMKGHSHVYWYRQLPEEGLKFMVYLQKENIIDESGMPKERFSAEFPKEGPSILRIQQVVRGDSAAYFCASSPPSMATDTQYFGPGTRLTVL.

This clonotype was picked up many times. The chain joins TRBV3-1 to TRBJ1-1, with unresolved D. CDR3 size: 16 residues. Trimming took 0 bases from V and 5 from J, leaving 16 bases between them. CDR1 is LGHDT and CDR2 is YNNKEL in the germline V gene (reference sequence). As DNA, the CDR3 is TGTGCCAGCAGCCAAGATTCCCCCTGGTTTGGGACTGAAGCTTTCTTT. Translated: CASSQDSPWFGTEAFF.